This T cell receptor (beta chain) came from a study of CD8 T cells in ankylosing spondylitis (dated by TCRdb to the late 2010s). For the wider study: The study set out to find disease-linked TCR variants by profiling T cell receptor beta repertoires in ankylosing spondylitis patients and healthy donors. The full study cohort was made up of over 20 ankylosing spondylitis patients and roughly 98 healthy donors. Samples of peripheral blood were taken, and for ankylosing spondylitis patients, synovial fluid was collected as well.

Sequencing relied on an Illumina HiSeq 2500. Quantitative 5'-RACE with molecular barcodes was the method used to prepare the TCR beta libraries. The paper's data handling went like this. A new computational method based on a probabilistic model of VDJ rearrangement was used to identify disease-linked TCR variants. TCRdb ran its own pipeline on the public reads, namely fastp trimming at Q25 and MiXCR clone calling, and kept in-frame beta chains. Each record represents a unique CDR3 protein, reported with the most common genes and DNA among its rows. Here the V and J calls rest on TCRdb's processing, not on the authors' analysis. The sample profile shows approximately 250,000 distinct CDR3 sequences; around 8% of them were found once. Around 4.9% of the sample goes to the ten largest clones. Overall results and qualifications from the work: The disease-linked clones were reported as significantly enriched in matched synovial fluid samples from ankylosing spondylitis patients. In peripheral blood, the disease-linked clones were found at relatively low frequencies and had a CD8+ phenotype. Some of the motif variants had been reported before in the synovial fluid and blood of reactive arthritis patients, a finding that suggests common disease-initiation mechanisms. A TCR beta motif made up of eight highly homologous amino acid variants appeared to be characteristic of blood from ankylosing spondylitis patients.

Measured from the cysteine to the phenylalanine, the CDR3 is 13 residues long. Just CDR3 DNA is preserved here, 39 bases in frame from base 1. The germline V gene (reference sequence) sets CDR1 to LNHNV and CDR2 to YYDKDF. About this clonotype: Its specific antigen is unknown. No per-base quality is available; no much larger clone lies one base away.

The TCR was taken from a female donor with ankylosing spondylitis or in good health (not recorded which). The sample was blood, either unsorted or a sorted T cell fraction (not recorded which). The V gene is TRBV15 and the J gene is TRBJ2-5; the D gene is possibly TRBD1 or TRBD2, with 5 bases matching each. In nucleotide form, the sequence is TGTGTCTCCAGCAGGGACCCTAGTAAGACCCAGTACTTC. Its amino acids are CVSSRDPSKTQYF.